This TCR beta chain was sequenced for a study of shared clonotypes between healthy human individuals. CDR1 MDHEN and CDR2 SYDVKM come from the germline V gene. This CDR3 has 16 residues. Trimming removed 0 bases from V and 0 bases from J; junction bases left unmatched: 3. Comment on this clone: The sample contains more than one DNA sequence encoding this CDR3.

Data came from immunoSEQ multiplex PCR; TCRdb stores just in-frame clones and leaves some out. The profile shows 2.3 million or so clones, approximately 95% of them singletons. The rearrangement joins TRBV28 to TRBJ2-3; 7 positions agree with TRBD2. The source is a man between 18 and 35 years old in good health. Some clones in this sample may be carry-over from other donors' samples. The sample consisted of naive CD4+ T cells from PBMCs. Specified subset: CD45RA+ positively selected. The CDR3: CASSLWAGVSTDTQYF. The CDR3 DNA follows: TGTGCCAGCAGTTTATGGGCGGGAGTAAGCACAGATACGCAGTATTTT.